The text below deals with one T cell receptor beta chain. Use of 60 Vbeta and 13 Jbeta primers characterized the PCR. Assay: immunoSEQ multiplex PCR; the TCRdb copy retains only in-frame clones and omits some. The sample lists under 150,000 clones, around 73% occurring once. These data belong to a study of cytomegalovirus exposure and HLA in healthy donors. The receptor was isolated from a woman aged 40 to 50 in good health and CMV-seronegative. Sequencing used PBMCs.

The CDR3 DNA sequence: TGCGCCAGCAGCTTTAGCGGGGGGGCCTTAGATACGCAGTATTTT. Translating it yields CASSFSGGALDTQYF. V and J are TRBV5-1 and TRBJ2-3, with 11 bases aligning to TRBD2. V lost 2 bases, J lost 5 bases, and 4 bases stayed unmatched. Germline V CDR1 and CDR2: SGHRS, YFSETQ. This CDR3 spans 15 amino acids.